These 18 T cell receptor beta chains were all obtained from the same sample, sequenced in a study of T cell responses to AZD1222 COVID-19 vaccine. Libraries were prepared by immunoSEQ multiplex PCR; TCRdb keeps only in-frame clonotypes and omits some of them. The sample has about 98,000 clones, 86% seen once; the top ten hold 5%. This specimen was peripheral blood, taken on day 0 of AZD1222 vaccination. The receptors derive from an adult in good health.

J is TRBJ1-5 and V is TRBV4-2, with unresolved D. Germline lookup yields CDR1 LGHNA and CDR2 YNFKEQ. V was trimmed by 1 base and J by 2 bases, leaving 12 bases between them. The CDR3 spans 16 residues. CDR3 nucleotide sequence: TGTGCCAGCAGCCAAGGGACGGGGTCGGGCAATCAGCCCCAGCATTTT. Translation: CASSQGTGSGNQPQHF.

The chain combines TRBV18 with TRBJ2-2, with 10 bases aligning to TRBD2. The trim removed 2 bases at V and 2 bases at J, leaving 5 bases unmatched. Looked up from germline, CDR1 is KGHSH and CDR2 is LQKENI. This CDR3 spans 17 amino acids. CDR3 sequence (DNA): TGTGCCAGCTCACCAACGAGCGGGAGGGTTAACACCGGGGAGCTGTTTTTT. Amino acid sequence: CASSPTSGRVNTGELFF.

This chain links TRBV9 with TRBJ2-1, with TRBD2 matching 7 bases. The CDR3 runs to 16 residues. Germline trimming cut 0 bases from V and 1 base from J; bases unmatched to any gene: 4. Germline CDR1 and CDR2: SGDLS and YYNGEE. DNA of the CDR3: TGTGCCAGCAGCGTAGGGCGGGAGTCGTCCTACAATGAGCAGTTCTTC. Translation: CASSVGRESSYNEQFF.

This clone was observed once. This chain joins TRBV9 and TRBJ1-4; TRBD1 is a possible D gene (5 bases). Trimming pared 0 bases from V and 8 bases from J, leaving 11 bases between. The CDR3 is 14 residues long. The germline V gene encodes CDR1 SGDLS and CDR2 YYNGEE. The CDR3 loop reads CASSVGPSGEKLFF. CDR3 DNA: TGTGCCAGCAGCGTAGGACCGTCAGGGGAAAAACTGTTTTTT.

This clone was picked up one time. A junction end diverges from the germline sequence, so it may reflect a read error. V and J are TRBV11-3 and TRBJ2-7; D gene unclear. The CDR3 has 13 amino acids. Per the germline V gene, CDR1 is SGHNT and CDR2 is YENEEA. CDR3 nucleotides: TGTGCCAGCAGCTTAGACCCCCCCGGCGAGCTGTACTTC. As protein: CASSLDPPGELYF.

V gene TRBV19 combines with J gene TRBJ2-5; D perhaps matches TRBD1 (6 bases). V gave up 5 bases and J gave up 4 bases, with 17 bases separating them. Germline CDR1 LNHDA, CDR2 SQIVND (reference sequence). CDR3 length: 15 residues. The CDR3 sequence is CASSQVVMGAETQYF. In nucleotides, the CDR3 is TGTGCCAGTAGTCAGGTGGTCATGGGGGCAGAGACCCAGTACTTC.

This clone was detected only a few times. V usage is TRBV19 and J usage is TRBJ1-1; D not certain. Germline V lookup: CDR1 LNHDA, CDR2 SQIVND (reference sequence). The CDR3 totals 13 residues. V was clipped by 3 bases and J by 4 bases, with 9 bases between them. The CDR3 DNA sequence: TGTGCCAGTAGTATCCGCGGTCTCACTGAAGCTTTCTTT. Encoded protein: CASSIRGLTEAFF.

In the case of this clone: The same CDR3 is also encoded by other DNA sequences in this sample. The chain joins TRBV6-5 to TRBJ1-2; 7 nucleotides agree with TRBD1. CDR1 is MNHEY and CDR2 is SVGAGI in the germline V gene. The CDR3 totals 13 residues. After removal of 6 bases from V and 3 bases from J, the junction contained 4 bases not matched to a gene. CDR3 DNA sequence: TGTGCCAGCAGAGCCGGGACAGACTATGGCTACACCTTC. Its protein product is CASRAGTDYGYTF.

This chain joins TRBV6-5 and TRBJ1-2, with D perhaps TRBD1 (5 bases). The germline V gene encodes CDR1 MNHEY and CDR2 SVGAGI. This CDR3 spans 14 amino acids. Trimming pared 6 bases from V and 2 bases from J, leaving 13 bases between. In nucleotides, the CDR3 is TGTGCCAGCAGAACCTCAGGGCCAAACTATGGCTACACCTTC. Its protein is CASRTSGPNYGYTF.

This chain uses TRBV3-1 (or the pseudogene TRBV3-2) with TRBJ1-2, with D tentatively TRBD1 (6 bases). CDR1 and CDR2 (germline): LGHDT, YNNKEL (reference sequence). Between the trimmed V and J ends, which lost 3 bases and 2 bases, there was a span of 13 bases. CDR3 length: 15 amino acids. In DNA, the CDR3 is TGTGCCAGCAGCCAGGCGGGACACAAAAACTATGGCTACACCTTC. It translates to CASSQAGHKNYGYTF.

J is TRBJ2-7 and V is TRBV28; D gene ambiguous. The germline V gene encodes CDR1 MDHEN and CDR2 SYDVKM. The ends were cut back, 2 bases at V and 9 bases at J, with 14 bases in the middle. This CDR3 contains 13 residues. CDR3 bases: TGTGCCAGCAGTTTAACGTCTTCCGTAGGGCAGTACTTC. Amino acid sequence: CASSLTSSVGQYF.

A single count supports this clone. The gene calls are TRBV2 and TRBJ2-1; D uncertain. The germline V gene has CDR1 SNHLY and CDR2 FYNNEI. The CDR3 spans 12 residues. Trimming pared 4 bases from V and 9 bases from J, leaving 10 bases between. This CDR3 is CASSVPEGEQFF. The CDR3 nucleotides are TGTGCCAGCAGTGTCCCCGAAGGTGAGCAGTTCTTC.

The chain combines TRBV5-4 with TRBJ1-2, with a weak D call TRBD1 (6 bases). CDR3 length: 16 amino acids. V was trimmed by 2 bases and J by 5 bases, leaving 19 bases between them. Germline CDR1 is SGHNT and CDR2 is YYREEE (reference sequence). The CDR3 protein is CASSFLGTQALYGYTF. As DNA, the CDR3 is TGTGCCAGCAGCTTCCTCGGGACACAGGCATTATATGGCTACACCTTC.

The chain uses TRBV28 and TRBJ1-1, with D unclear. Trimming cost V 6 bases and J 0 bases, with 5 bases left between them. The CDR3 has 12 residues. The germline CDR1 and CDR2 sequences are MDHEN and SYDVKM. The CDR3 here is CASRHLNTEAFF. CDR3 DNA sequence: TGTGCCAGCAGACACCTGAACACTGAAGCTTTCTTT. Using reference TRBV28 and TRBJ1-1 for the parts outside the CDR3, the full variable domain is DVKVTQSSRYLVKRTGEKVFLECVQDMDHENMFWYRQDPGLGLRLIYFSYDVKMKEKGDIPEGYSVSREKKERFSLILESASTNQTSMYLCASRHLNTEAFFGQGTRLTVV.

This chain connects TRBV5-1 to TRBJ1-1, with TRBD1 matching over 7 bases. Germline lookup yields CDR1 SGHRS and CDR2 YFSETQ. The CDR3 extends over 14 amino acids. V gave up 5 bases and J gave up 0 bases; unmatched junction bases: 4. The CDR3 spells CASSQGVMNTEAFF. The DNA of the CDR3 is TGCGCCAGCAGTCAGGGGGTCATGAACACTGAAGCTTTCTTT.

The chain recombines TRBV7-9 with TRBJ2-3; 10 bases are a match to TRBD1. Looked up from germline, CDR1 is SEHNR and CDR2 is FQNEAQ (reference sequence). The trim removed 5 bases at V and 5 bases at J, leaving 7 bases unmatched. The CDR3 length is 15 residues. The CDR3 sequence: CASSPGQGLEDTQYF. CDR3 in DNA: TGTGCCAGCAGCCCGGGACAGGGGTTAGAAGATACGCAGTATTTT.

The CDR3 sequence is CASGLTGTSTTGELFF. As DNA, the CDR3 is TGTGCTAGTGGTTTAACCGGGACTAGTACTACCGGGGAGCTGTTTTTT. V is TRBV12-5 and J is TRBJ2-2; 8 nucleotides match TRBD2. Per germline, CDR1 LGHNT and CDR2 FRNRAP. The CDR3 sequence is 16 residues long. After removal of 3 bases from V and 5 bases from J, the junction contained 8 bases not matched to a gene.

This rearrangement joins TRBV28 to TRBJ2-7; 8 nucleotides line up with TRBD2. Germline loops: CDR1 MDHEN, CDR2 SYDVKM. CDR3 length equals 15 residues. After removal of 8 bases from V and 9 bases from J, the junction contained 18 bases not matched to a gene. CDR3 amino acids: CASYEEGSGTNTQYF. In DNA, the CDR3 is TGTGCCAGCTATGAGGAAGGTAGCGGGACAAATACGCAGTACTTC.